This T cell receptor (beta chain) was identified during a study of T cells in Graves' hyperthyroidism and ophthalmopathy. Study-level information: Staff took peripheral blood when the initial diagnosis was made, before any treatment began. Study-wide findings and caveats: Most expanded thyroid clonotypes above 0.001 also appeared in blood. A model of 13 V-J pairs discriminated ophthalmopathy from stable hyperthyroidism.

The CDR3 sequence is 13 residues long. With 3 bases removed from V and 0 bases from J, the gap between germline ends came to 6 bases. Germline CDR1 is KGHSH and CDR2 is LQKENI. This clonotype was observed many times. Its specificity is unknown. Amplification targeted TCR beta CDR3 regions from RNA transcripts. The TCR CDR3 was amplified in a first-round RT-PCR using the HTBI primer set. TCRdb re-called the multiplex PCR reads through MiXCR, storing one row per CDR3 protein. The data contain over 200,000 distinct CDR3 sequences, approximately 16% of them singletons. Not enrolled were patients with uncontrolled infection, other autoimmune disease, pregnancy or lactation.

The TCR originated in a man aged 40-49 years with Graves' hyperthyroidism. The sequencing input was blood. The chain employs TRBV18 and TRBJ2-7; D is unresolved. CDR3 nucleotide sequence: TGTGCCAGCTCACCTTATAGCTCCTACGAGCAGTACTTC. It translates to CASSPYSSYEQYF.